These 17 T cell receptor beta chains were sequenced from one sample in a study of blood T cell repertoires in COVID-19. The data were produced by immunoSEQ multiplex PCR, yet TCRdb's version contains in-frame clones alone and is incomplete. There are approximately 94,000 clones in the sample; roughly 85% occur only once, and 9.5% to 13% lies in the top ten. Sequences were obtained from peripheral blood. These receptors came from a woman aged 65 to 85 with acute or convalescent COVID-19.

This chain links TRBV12-3 or TRBV12-4 with TRBJ2-7; 7 positions match TRBD1. The V gene end was trimmed by 6 bases and the J gene end by 6 bases; junction bases not matched to a gene: 8. The CDR3 extends over 13 amino acids. CDR3 region: CASSRGQNGEQYV. The CDR3 DNA reads TGTGCCAGCAGCCGGGGACAGAACGGCGAGCAGTACGTC.

In DNA, the CDR3 is TGTGCCAGCAGCGCAACGACAGGGAGCAATCAGCCCCAGCATTTT. It translates to CASSATTGSNQPQHF. The chain carries TRBV9 and TRBJ1-5; 7 bases match TRBD1. J lost 1 base, V lost 3 bases, and 4 bases had no gene match. This CDR3 region has 15 residues. Looked up from germline, CDR1 is SGDLS and CDR2 is YYNGEE. Supplemented by reference TRBV9 and TRBJ1-5, the full variable domain reads DSGVTQTPKHLITATGQRVTLRCSPRSGDLSVYWYQQSLDQGLQFLIQYYNGEERAKGNILERFSAQQFPDLHSELNLSSLELGDSALYFCASSATTGSNQPQHFGDGTRLSIL.

This chain uses TRBV19 with TRBJ1-2; tentative D call: TRBD1 (6 bases). The length of the CDR3 is 15 residues. The V end lost 3 bases, the J end lost 8 bases, and 19 bases lay between the germline ends. Germline lookup yields CDR1 LNHDA and CDR2 SQIVND (reference sequence). The CDR3 DNA reads as TGTGCCAGTAGTATGGGGTCGGGGGGCCTGGGAGGCTACACCTTC. Residues: CASSMGSGGLGGYTF.

For the CDR3, the DNA is TGTGCCAGCAGTCAAGGACAGGGTGGCGGCTACACCTTC. It translates to CASSQGQGGGYTF. The gene calls are TRBV7-8 and TRBJ1-2, with 8 bases matching TRBD1. The V segment lost 6 bases and the J segment 8 bases; nucleotides outside the gene matches: 8. This CDR3 has 13 amino acids. Per the germline V gene, CDR1 is SGHVS and CDR2 is FQNEAQ.

In DNA, the CDR3 is TGTGCCATCCGTGACTCGGCCAGGGAAGGGGGCTACACCTTC. Translation: CAIRDSAREGGYTF. The gene calls are TRBV28 and TRBJ1-2, with D perhaps matching TRBD1 (5 bases). The CDR3 runs to 14 residues. Trimming removed 10 bases at V and 8 bases at J, with 23 bases between. Per the germline V gene, CDR1 is MDHEN and CDR2 is SYDVKM.

The rearrangement joins TRBV5-6 to TRBJ2-7; D possibly corresponds to TRBD2 (5 bases). Between the trimmed V and J ends, which lost 0 bases and 2 bases, there was a span of 15 bases. CDR1 is SGHDT, CDR2 YYEEEE, per germline. The CDR3 has 16 amino acids. CDR3 in DNA: TGTGCCAGCAGCTTGGCCGGGCGGGCAGATACCTACGAGCAGTACTTC. Protein product: CASSLAGRADTYEQYF.

The rearrangement uses TRBV7-8 and TRBJ2-7, with TRBD1 identical over 11 bases. The CDR3 spans 15 residues. The V and J ends lost 7 bases and 5 bases, in that order; junction bases with no gene match: 10. CDR1 SGHVS and CDR2 FQNEAQ come from the germline V gene. For the CDR3, the DNA is TGTGCCAGCATTAAACGAGGACAGGGGGCCGACGAGCAGTACTTC. The encoded protein is CASIKRGQGADEQYF.

The rearrangement joins TRBV18 to TRBJ1-3; D remains ambiguous. The V end lost 5 bases, the J end lost 0 bases, and 11 bases lay between the germline ends. CDR1 is KGHSH and CDR2 is LQKENI in the germline V gene. There are 15 residues in the CDR3. The CDR3 nucleotides read TGTGCCAGCTCAGCCGAGAGTTCCTCTGGAAACACCATATATTTT. This translates into CASSAESSSGNTIYF.

The chain employs TRBV6-6 and TRBJ1-2; no clear D. V was clipped by 6 bases and J by 7 bases, with 21 bases between them. The CDR3 runs to 15 residues. Per germline, CDR1 MNHNY and CDR2 SVGAGI (reference sequence). CDR3 in amino acids: CASSRLEQNTLGYTF. The CDR3 nucleotides read TGTGCCAGCAGCCGCCTGGAACAGAACACACTTGGCTACACCTTC.

The sample holds a few counts of this clone. The chain couples TRBV28 to TRBJ2-5; 7 bases line up with TRBD2. The germline V gene has CDR1 MDHEN and CDR2 SYDVKM. This CDR3 has 14 residues. Trimming took 5 bases from V and 1 from J; bases not matched to a gene: 4. The DNA for the CDR3 is TGTGCCAGCAGTCTCGGGGGGAGCCAAGAGACCCAGTACTTC. It codes for CASSLGGSQETQYF.

V is TRBV29-1 and J is TRBJ1-3, with TRBD1 as a possible D gene (6 bases). Germline V gene lookup returns CDR1 SQVTM and CDR2 ANQGSEA. CDR3 length equals 14 residues. The ends were cut back, 5 bases at V and 2 bases at J, with 13 bases in the middle. The CDR3 DNA sequence: TGCAGCGTTACAAGGGGGGGCCCTGGAAACACCATATATTTT. Translating it yields CSVTRGGPGNTIYF.

The gene calls are TRBV3-1 (or the pseudogene TRBV3-2) and TRBJ1-2, with D maybe TRBD1 (5 bases). The germline V gene has CDR1 LGHDT and CDR2 YNNKEL (reference sequence). The CDR3 is 12 residues long. Trimming left V 5 bases short and J 6 bases short, with 10 bases between. CDR3 nucleotide sequence: TGTGCCAGCAGCGGGGGGGAGGATGGCTACACCTTC. Translation: CASSGGEDGYTF.

This chain joins TRBV27 and TRBJ2-5; TRBD2 matches at 8 bases. Germline V gene lookup returns CDR1 MNHEY and CDR2 SMNVEV (reference sequence). The CDR3 length is 18 residues. The junction had 15 bases not matched to a gene; V was cut back by 6 bases and J by 0 bases. CDR3 DNA: TGTGCCAGCAGGGCCAGGTTTGCGGGGGGCCCGTACCAAGAGACCCAGTACTTC. It yields the protein CASRARFAGGPYQETQYF.

In its sample, this clone was seen once. The rearrangement joins TRBV30 to TRBJ2-4, with 9 nucleotides matching TRBD1. V shed 4 bases and J 8 bases; nucleotides not matched to a gene: 18. The CDR3 runs 17 residues. Germline V CDR1 and CDR2: GTSNPN, SVGIG (reference sequence). The CDR3 DNA reads as TGTGCCTGGAACAGACCGGGACAGGGATCGGTTAAGGACATTCAGTACTTC. This translates into CAWNRPGQGSVKDIQYF.

In DNA, the CDR3 is TGTGCCAGTAGTAATCGGGGGGCGGGCAATCAGCCCCAGCATTTT. Translation: CASSNRGAGNQPQHF. The chain has TRBV19 and TRBJ1-5, with D possibly being TRBD1 (6 bases). V gave up 4 bases and J gave up 2 bases, with 12 bases separating them. This CDR3 has 15 residues. Germline CDR1 reads LNHDA; CDR2 reads SQIVND (reference sequence).

V usage is TRBV19 and J usage is TRBJ1-2; D possibly corresponds to TRBD1 (6 bases). Trimming took 7 bases from V and 3 from J, leaving 12 bases between them. The V gene's germline CDR1 is LNHDA and CDR2 SQIVND (reference sequence). CDR3 size: 13 residues. The CDR3 DNA is TGTGCCAGTACCATCGGGACACACTATGGCTACACCTTC. Translated: CASTIGTHYGYTF. The variable domain in full, completed from reference TRBV19 and TRBJ1-2, reads DGGITQSPKYLFRKEGQNVTLSCEQNLNHDAMYWYRQDPGQGLRLIYYSQIVNDFQKGDIAEGYSVSREKKESFPLTVTSAQKNPTAFYLCASTIGTHYGYTFGSGTRLTVV.

The table lists this clone with a few counts. The chain has TRBV5-1 and TRBJ2-5; TRBD2 might be the D (5 bases). The CDR3 covers 14 residues. Trimming stripped 4 bases from V and 2 bases from J, with 12 bases between. In germline, CDR1 is SGHRS, CDR2 YFSETQ. The CDR3 is CASSPRTGQETQYF. CDR3 nucleotide sequence: TGCGCCAGCAGCCCTAGGACGGGGCAAGAGACCCAGTACTTC.